This T cell receptor beta chain stems from a study of blood T cell repertoires in COVID-19. Study-wide background: Samples taken during acute and convalescent COVID-19 were collected in the United States, Italy and Spain. Sample material is recorded as cDNA or gDNA derived from T cells, B-cell-depleted T cells, or PBMCs.

V dropped 7 bases and J dropped 9; count of bases not matched to a gene: 11. Germline V CDR1 and CDR2: SQVTM, ANQGSEA. This CDR3 has 12 amino acids. Original processing methods: Estimation of nucleated cell counts was performed using reference gene primer amplification. Profiled with immunoSEQ multiplex PCR; TCRdb holds only in-frame clones, not every one. Clone size and V and J calls were adopted from that table, with D and trimming inferred from the DNA. The table records 50,000 to 60,000 clones, 85% to 95% of them present only once. The V gene is TRBV29-1, the J gene TRBJ2-7; TRBD1 agrees at 8 bases. The source of this sequence is a woman aged 80 or over with acute or convalescent COVID-19. Input material: peripheral blood. In DNA form, the CDR3 reads TGCAGCGCCGGACAGGGCCGGGTTGGGCAGTACTTC. Translating gives CSAGQGRVGQYF.